This T cell receptor beta chain was captured by sequencing in a study of beta chain features in type 1 diabetes. Overall study findings and caveats: Significant though moderate, a shortening of TCRB CDR3s appeared in all four CD4+ subsets of Type 1 diabetes patients. For TCRB rearrangement, an influence of HLA type remained unresolved here.

Concerning this clone itself: What it binds is unknown.

V was pared by 10 bases and J by 1 base, with 13 bases between. Germline CDR1 KGHSH, CDR2 LQKENI. This CDR3 is 13 amino acids long. Expressed TCRB transcripts were sequenced after all isolated RNA was converted to cDNA. Sequencing was performed with immunoSEQ multiplex PCR; in TCRdb, only in-frame clones are kept and a portion is missing. The table records about 280,000 clones, approximately 15% of them present only once. The sequence came from a man between 18 and 29 years old with type 1 diabetes. Specimen: naive CD4+ T cells from blood. This chain joins TRBV18 and TRBJ1-1, with D possibly being TRBD1 (6 bases). CDR3 coding DNA: TGTGCCACCTTCCAGGGACAGAACACTGAAGCTTTCTTT. Its protein is CATFQGQNTEAFF. Full variable domain (remainder filled in from reference TRBV18 and TRBJ1-1): NAGVMQNPRHLVRRRGQEARLRCSPMKGHSHVYWYRQLPEEGLKFMVYLQKENIIDESGMPKERFSAEFPKEGPSILRIQQVVRGDSAAYFCATFQGQNTEAFFGQGTRLTVV.